This T cell receptor beta chain was recorded in a study of shared clonotypes between healthy human individuals. Sequencing was performed with immunoSEQ multiplex PCR; in TCRdb, only in-frame clones are kept and a portion is missing. Altogether about 1.5 million clones are present, roughly 95% being singletons, with the ten largest covering approximately 1.2%. Germline CDR1 and CDR2: ENHRY and SYGVKD. Trimming removed 6 bases from V and 6 bases from J, with 12 bases in between. The CDR3 sequence is 13 residues long. The rearrangement joins TRBV10-3 to TRBJ1-3, with unresolved D. This receptor was identified in a man aged 25-40 years in good health. Sequenced input: naive CD4+ T cells sorted from blood. Subset reported: CD45RA+ positively selected. CDR3: CAISGEYANTIYF. CDR3 sequence (DNA): TGTGCCATCAGCGGGGAATATGCAAACACCATATATTTT.